The 28 T cell receptor beta chains below all came from one sample that was sequenced in a study of T-cell memory formation after mild COVID-19. A single record per CDR3 protein comes from TCRdb applying MiXCR to the 5' RACE reads. The sample holds 550,000 to 600,000 distinct CDR3 sequences, roughly 17% seen once. Sequencing used PBMCs or a T cell subset sorted from them (not recorded which). These receptors were obtained from an adult woman who had mild COVID-19 (a few samples of this study predate the infection). Cell type and time point are not known.

This rearrangement joins TRBV15 to TRBJ1-4; 7 bases line up with TRBD1. V lost 3 bases, J lost 7 bases, and 11 bases stayed unmatched. The CDR3 length is 16 residues. Germline V gene sequence: CDR1 LNHNV, CDR2 YYDKDF (reference sequence). This CDR3 is CATSSGETGRGEKLFF. The CDR3 DNA sequence: TGTGCCACCAGCAGCGGGGAGACAGGGAGGGGTGAAAAACTGTTTTTT.

The V gene is TRBV5-1, the J gene TRBJ2-1, with 9 nucleotides matching TRBD2. The germline V gene encodes CDR1 SGHRS and CDR2 YFSETQ. CDR3 length: 22 residues. The V gene end was trimmed by 4 bases and the J gene end by 3 bases; junction bases not matched to a gene: 26. The CDR3 is CASSLARRFEEGGRAVYNEQFF. Here the CDR3 DNA reads TGCGCCAGCAGCCTAGCCCGTCGTTTTGAAGAGGGCGGGAGGGCTGTCTACAATGAGCAGTTCTTC.

V gene TRBV4-1 combines with J gene TRBJ2-5, with 14 nucleotides matching TRBD2. Germline values: CDR1 MGHRA, CDR2 YSYEKL. The trim removed 3 bases at V and 10 bases at J, leaving 4 bases unmatched. This CDR3 has 14 amino acids. The CDR3, as DNA: TGCGCCAGCAGCCAGGGGACTAGCGGGGGTATCCAGTACTTC. Protein: CASSQGTSGGIQYF.

This chain uses TRBV6-2 or TRBV6-3 with TRBJ2-5; TRBD2 matches 12 bases. Germline CDR1 is MNHEY and CDR2 is SVGEGT. The CDR3 is 15 amino acids. Losses at the gene ends were 6 bases for V and 2 bases for J; bases not matched to a gene: 4. CDR3 sequence: CASRGLAGPQETQYF. CDR3 nucleotide sequence: TGTGCCAGCAGAGGACTAGCGGGGCCACAAGAGACCCAGTACTTC.

The rearrangement joins TRBV29-1 to TRBJ2-7; no clear D. V was shortened by 1 base and J by 0 bases, with 7 bases between the two germline ends. Germline V gene lookup returns CDR1 SQVTM and CDR2 ANQGSEA. This CDR3 spans 13 amino acids. DNA of the CDR3: TGCAGCGTTGAAGCAGGCTACTCCTACGAGCAGTACTTC. Translation: CSVEAGYSYEQYF.

This clonotype was found a few times. This chain links TRBV28 with TRBJ2-2, with a tentative D call TRBD2 (6 bases). V shed 5 bases and J shed 0 bases, with 7 bases lying between them. The CDR3 covers 14 residues. The germline gives CDR1 MDHEN, CDR2 SYDVKM. The CDR3 loop is CASSGGANTGELFF. In DNA, the CDR3 is TGTGCCAGCAGTGGCGGGGCGAACACCGGGGAGCTGTTTTTT.

V is TRBV5-5 and J is TRBJ2-7; the D gene is possibly TRBD2 (5 bases). This CDR3 spans 18 amino acids. V lost 4 bases and J lost 3, with 26 bases in between. Germline assignment: CDR1 SGHKS and CDR2 YYEKEE (reference sequence). CDR3 sequence: CASSPLGSGSPSGYEQYF. CDR3 bases: TGTGCCAGCAGCCCCCTAGGAAGTGGGAGCCCCTCCGGCTACGAGCAGTACTTC.

J is TRBJ1-1 and V is TRBV4-1; D not resolved. Looked up from germline, CDR1 is MGHRA and CDR2 is YSYEKL. The CDR3 is made up of 14 amino acids. Trimming left V 0 bases short and J 8 bases short, with 13 bases between. The CDR3 sequence: CASSQEPSPQEAFF. The CDR3 DNA reads TGCGCCAGCAGCCAAGAGCCTAGTCCACAGGAAGCTTTCTTT.

This chain links TRBV27 with TRBJ2-5; TRBD1 matches at 10 bases. The germline CDR1 and CDR2 sequences are MNHEY and SMNVEV (reference sequence). V trimming: 6 bases; J trimming: 5 bases; junction bases outside the gene matches: 9. This CDR3 contains 15 residues. DNA for the CDR3: TGTGCCAGCAGGACGGGACAGGGGTTTTACGAGACCCAGTACTTC. It is translated as CASRTGQGFYETQYF.

The chain couples TRBV27 to TRBJ2-6; 8 positions agree with TRBD1. V shed 4 bases and J 0 bases; nucleotides not matched to a gene: 8. The CDR3 loop spans 18 amino acids. Germline loops: CDR1 MNHEY, CDR2 SMNVEV (reference sequence). CDR3 protein: CASSSDRGLFSGANVLTF. CDR3 nucleotide sequence: TGTGCCAGCAGTTCCGACAGGGGACTCTTCTCTGGGGCCAACGTCCTGACTTTC. The full variable domain, completed using reference TRBV27 and TRBJ2-6, is EAQVTQNPRYLITVTGKKLTVTCSQNMNHEYMSWYRQDPGLGLRQIYYSMNVEVTDKGDVPEGYKVSRKEKRNFPLILESPSPNQTSLYFCASSSDRGLFSGANVLTFGAGSRLTVL.

The rearrangement links TRBV30 to TRBJ1-2, with unresolved D. CDR1 and CDR2 from the germline V gene are GTSNPN and SVGIG (reference sequence). The CDR3 covers 13 residues. V lost 7 bases, J lost 2 bases, and 14 bases lay in between. CDR3 sequence reads: CASIISANYGYTF. CDR3 DNA sequence: TGTGCCTCGATCATATCGGCGAACTATGGCTACACCTTC.

This clonotype was seen a handful of times. The chain joins TRBV19 to TRBJ2-2; 7 bases fit TRBD2. Per germline, CDR1 LNHDA and CDR2 SQIVND (reference sequence). This CDR3 comprises 14 residues. Here the CDR3 reads CATKRDYPIGELFF. In nucleotides, the CDR3 is TGTGCTACGAAACGGGACTACCCCATCGGGGAGCTGTTTTTT.

This chain links TRBV15 with TRBJ1-1; D possibly corresponds to TRBD1 (5 bases). Germline CDR1 is LNHNV and CDR2 is YYDKDF (reference sequence). V was shortened by 0 bases and J by 1 base, with 9 bases between the two germline ends. There are 15 residues in the CDR3. CDR3 DNA: TGTGCCACCAGCAGAGACAGAGGACAGAACACTGAAGCTTTCTTT. Encoded protein: CATSRDRGQNTEAFF.

In this sample, this clonotype turned up a few times. The chain uses TRBV7-2 and TRBJ1-5, with unresolved D. In germline, CDR1 is SGHTA, CDR2 FQGNSA. V lost 0 bases, J lost 8 bases, and 11 bases lay in between. The CDR3 has 14 amino acids. CDR3 DNA sequence: TGTGCCAGCAGCTTAGCGCGCGCCCAGGAGCCCCAGCATTTT. Translating it yields CASSLARAQEPQHF.

The rearrangement joins TRBV4-3 to TRBJ2-7, with 8 bases lining up with TRBD1. J gave up 1 base and V 2 bases, and 7 bases lay outside the gene matches. The CDR3 totals 16 residues. Germline V gene data show CDR1 as LGHNA and CDR2 as YSLEER. The DNA of the CDR3 is TGCGCCAGCAGCCAAACCCTCAGGGGGCAGTCCTACGAGCAGTACTTC. Translating it yields CASSQTLRGQSYEQYF.

This clonotype occurred once. CDR3 nucleotide sequence: TGTGCCAGCAGTCCTCCTGCGGGGGAGTCCTCTAGCACAGATACGCAGTATTTT. This sequence encodes CASSPPAGESSSTDTQYF. The chain links TRBV12-3 or TRBV12-4 to TRBJ2-3, with 7 bases that match TRBD2. The CDR3 spans 18 residues. V was clipped by 5 bases and J by 0 bases; unmatched bases: 14.

This clonotype has just one count. The V call is TRBV6-6, the J call TRBJ2-7, with 9 bases lining up with TRBD1. After removal of 6 bases from V and 3 bases from J, the junction contained 9 bases not matched to a gene. The CDR3 is made up of 15 amino acids. Germline V gene sequence: CDR1 MNHNY, CDR2 SVGAGI (reference sequence). CDR3 region: CASRAGTGLNYEQYF. The CDR3 DNA reads as TGTGCCAGCAGGGCAGGGACAGGGCTAAACTACGAGCAGTACTTC.

The chain recombines TRBV12-3 or TRBV12-4 with TRBJ2-7; 14 nucleotides agree with TRBD2. This CDR3 comprises 17 residues. V was pared by 4 bases and J by 1 base, with 6 bases of the junction left unmatched. As DNA, the CDR3 is TGTGCCAGCAGTTCCGGGACTAGCGGGAGATTGTCCTACGAGCAGTACTTC. Encoded protein: CASSSGTSGRLSYEQYF.

This clonotype was seen a handful of times. This chain joins TRBV3-1 and TRBJ2-3; D gene unclear. Germline-derived CDR1 and CDR2 are LGHDT and YNNKEL (reference sequence). Trimming stripped 1 base from V and 1 base from J, with 12 bases between. The CDR3 runs 16 residues. CDR3 residues: CASSQVRIQGTDTQYF. The CDR3 DNA reads TGTGCCAGCAGCCAAGTTCGAATTCAAGGCACAGATACGCAGTATTTT.

This clonotype was observed a handful of times. V usage is TRBV6-2 or TRBV6-3 and J usage is TRBJ2-5; possibly TRBD2 for D (6 bases). V gave up 7 bases and J gave up 2 bases, with 14 bases separating them. The CDR3 loop spans 14 amino acids. Germline V gives CDR1 MNHEY, CDR2 SVGEGT. This CDR3 is CASNIREPQETQYF. The CDR3 bases are TGTGCCAGCAACATACGGGAGCCGCAAGAGACCCAGTACTTC.

This clonotype has a handful of counts. The gene calls are TRBV20-1 and TRBJ2-3; 13 positions agree with TRBD2. Germline V gene lookup returns CDR1 DFQATT and CDR2 SNEGSKA (reference sequence). This CDR3 comprises 14 residues. V was clipped by 3 bases and J by 3 bases; unmatched bases: 0. The CDR3 DNA sequence: TGCAGTGCTAGGGGACTAGCGGGGACAGATACGCAGTATTTT. Translation gives CSARGLAGTDTQYF.

J is TRBJ1-4 and V is TRBV20-1; tentatively, D is TRBD1 (5 bases). Germline assignment: CDR1 DFQATT and CDR2 SNEGSKA (reference sequence). V was cut by 0 bases and J by 1 base, with 18 bases left in between. CDR3 size: 18 residues. CDR3 nucleotide sequence: TGCAGTGCTAGAGATTTTCAGGGAACGTCGGGAACTAATGAAAAACTGTTTTTT. Amino acids: CSARDFQGTSGTNEKLFF.

V and J are TRBV5-1 and TRBJ2-3; D possibly uses TRBD1 or TRBD2 (7 bases each). This CDR3 spans 14 amino acids. Germline values: CDR1 SGHRS, CDR2 YFSETQ. V was trimmed by 6 bases and J by 4 bases, leaving 15 bases between them. Written as DNA, the CDR3 is TGCGCCAGCACCAAGACAGGGAGGGCAGATACGCAGTATTTT. This encodes CASTKTGRADTQYF.

A word on this clonotype: The final CDR3 position lacks the conserved phenylalanine or tryptophan, pointing to a likely read error. The DNA is left out, because the CDR3 cannot be placed on it with certainty; the CDR3 is given as TCRdb lists it. The chain couples TRBV7-9 to TRBJ2-1; the listed D gene, TRBD1, was not tested against the DNA. Ends included, the CDR3 has 11 residues. CDR1 is SEHNR, CDR2 FQNEAQ, per germline (reference sequence). The CDR3 region is CASRSPGRLWY.

This chain connects TRBV9 to TRBJ2-1; 11 bases match TRBD1. The length of the CDR3 is 16 residues. The germline gives CDR1 SGDLS, CDR2 YYNGEE. The junction had 8 bases not matched to a gene; V was cut back by 3 bases and J by 6 bases. In DNA form, the CDR3 reads TGTGCCAGCAGCGAAACCGGGACAGGGGGTTTCAATGAGCAGTTCTTC. Protein: CASSETGTGGFNEQFF.

The J gene is TRBJ2-1, the V gene TRBV11-3; no definite D call. The V end was cut by 1 base, the J end by 9 bases, with 10 bases between. The CDR3 runs 13 residues. Germline lookup yields CDR1 SGHNT and CDR2 YENEEA. The CDR3 reads CASSLVPTFEQFF. The DNA for the CDR3 is TGTGCCAGCAGCTTAGTCCCGACTTTTGAGCAGTTCTTC.

The chain combines TRBV19 with TRBJ1-1, with D possibly TRBD1 on 6 matching bases. CDR3 length: 15 amino acids. The germline V gene encodes CDR1 LNHDA and CDR2 SQIVND (reference sequence). The V end was cut by 5 bases, the J end by 6 bases, with 19 bases between. The CDR3 is CASSPSTGLGPEAFF. Here the CDR3 DNA reads TGTGCCAGTAGTCCCTCGACAGGTTTGGGGCCTGAAGCTTTCTTT.

This chain uses TRBV7-9 with TRBJ2-3; D not certain. Germline V gene data show CDR1 as SEHNR and CDR2 as FQNEAQ (reference sequence). The germline V and J ends were trimmed by 1 base and 8 bases, with 13 bases remaining between them. The length of the CDR3 is 14 residues. In DNA, the CDR3 is TGTGCCAGCAGCTTAGATGGCAGTCAGGTTACGCAGTATTTT. Its translation is CASSLDGSQVTQYF.